The following is a TCR beta chain sequence with its context. This record belongs to a study of blood T cell repertoires in COVID-19. Overall study context: Acute and convalescent COVID-19 samples came from the United States, Italy and Spain. Nucleic acid was either cDNA or gDNA, and it came from T cells, B-cell-depleted T cells, or PBMCs.

As handled by the study authors: For nucleated cells, counts were estimated from reference gene primer amplification. Repertoires were generated with immunoSEQ multiplex PCR, while TCRdb's copy carries only in-frame clones and drops some. The DNA gave D and trimming, while V, J and clone size come from that table. The sample consists of 150,000 to 200,000 clones, 90% to 95% of them appearing once. Sequenced input: peripheral blood. This TCR was sampled from a man in his forties or fifties with acute or convalescent COVID-19.

In nucleotides, the CDR3 is TGTGCCAGCAGTGTTTCGGACAGGGGGGGCCCGGGTGAGCAGTTCTTC. Translating gives CASSVSDRGGPGEQFF. The J gene is TRBJ2-1, the V gene TRBV25-1; the match to TRBD1 covers 10 bases. CDR1 and CDR2 (germline): MGHDK, SYGVNS. J gave up 9 bases and V 4 bases, and 12 bases lay outside the gene matches. The CDR3 has 16 amino acids.